Listed here are 15 T cell receptor beta chains from one sample, sequenced in a study of cytomegalovirus exposure and HLA in healthy donors. This PCR relied on a set of 60 Vbeta primers and 13 Jbeta primers. The assay was immunoSEQ multiplex PCR, and TCRdb's table has in-frame clones only and misses some. This table has about 77,000 clones, about 79% appearing once. The sequenced material came from PBMCs. The source is a woman aged 40 to 50 in good health and CMV-seronegative.

The chain links TRBV5-6 to TRBJ2-3; 9 bases map to TRBD1. Germline V gene sequence: CDR1 SGHDT, CDR2 YYEEEE. V shed 2 bases, J shed 3 bases, and the junction held 7 bases outside the gene matches. The CDR3 spans 16 residues. The CDR3 bases are TGTGCCAGCAGCTTCAATACAGGGGGCCTGACAGATACGCAGTATTTT. Its protein is CASSFNTGGLTDTQYF. The entire variable domain, with the rest obtained from reference TRBV5-6 and TRBJ2-3, is as follows: DAGVTQSPTHLIKTRGQQVTLRCSPKSGHDTVSWYQQALGQGPQFIFQYYEEEERQRGNFPDRFSGHQFPNYSSELNVNALLLGDSALYLCASSFNTGGLTDTQYFGPGTRLTVL.

The chain is built from TRBV30 and TRBJ1-1; possible D gene TRBD1, 6 bases. The germline V gene encodes CDR1 GTSNPN and CDR2 SVGIG (reference sequence). The CDR3 spans 13 residues. V was pared by 2 bases and J by 10 bases, with 17 bases between. For the CDR3, the DNA is TGTGCCTGGAGTTTTAACGGGGGCGGGGGAGCTTTCTTT. Residues: CAWSFNGGGGAFF.

The rearrangement uses TRBV29-1 and TRBJ1-5; D gene uncertain. V lost 4 bases and J 5 bases, leaving 12 bases between the germline ends. This CDR3 is 13 amino acids long. Germline V gives CDR1 SQVTM, CDR2 ANQGSEA. CDR3 in DNA: TGCAGCGTTGCTGCAACCGAGGATCAGCCCCAGCATTTT. The encoded protein is CSVAATEDQPQHF. Full variable domain (missing parts from reference TRBV29-1 and TRBJ1-5): SAVISQKPSRDICQRGTSLTIQCQVDSQVTMMFWYRQQPGQSLTLIATANQGSEATYESGFVIDKFPISRPNLTFSTLTVSNMSPEDSSIYLCSVAATEDQPQHFGDGTRLSIL.

J is TRBJ1-1 and V is TRBV30; 7 bases match TRBD1. Germline loops: CDR1 GTSNPN, CDR2 SVGIG (reference sequence). The trim removed 0 bases at V and 7 bases at J, leaving 5 bases unmatched. The CDR3 totals 13 residues. The CDR3 DNA is TGTGCCTGGAGTGTAACCCCAGGGGGTGAAGCTTTCTTT. It encodes CAWSVTPGGEAFF.

Notes on this clone: At one boundary the junction diverges from the germline segment, which might be a read error. The J gene is TRBJ1-1, the V gene TRBV7-9, with D hard to call. This CDR3 has 12 residues. CDR1 and CDR2 from the germline V gene are SEHNR and FQNEAQ (reference sequence). The CDR3 nucleotides are TGTTCCAGCAGCTTTGGCAGGAATGAAGCTTTCTTT. Protein product: CSSSFGRNEAFF.

The rearrangement links TRBV5-1 to TRBJ2-2; TRBD1 matches at 11 bases. The ends lost 3 bases at V and 4 bases at J; junction bases unmatched: 5. Germline loops: CDR1 SGHRS, CDR2 YFSETQ. The CDR3 runs 16 residues. The chain's CDR3 is CASSSRTGGITGELFF. The CDR3 DNA reads TGCGCCAGCAGCTCCCGGACAGGGGGCATCACCGGGGAGCTGTTTTTT. Complete variable domain (other parts from reference TRBV5-1 and TRBJ2-2): KAGVTQTPRYLIKTRGQQVTLSCSPISGHRSVSWYQQTPGQGLQFLFEYFSETQRNKGNFPGRFSGRQFSNSRSEMNVSTLELGDSALYLCASSSRTGGITGELFFGEGSRLTVL.

This chain links TRBV4-3 with TRBJ2-6, with D tentatively TRBD1 (5 bases). CDR1 LGHNA and CDR2 YSLEER come from the germline V gene. The CDR3 extends over 15 amino acids. The germline V and J ends were trimmed by 3 bases and 7 bases, with 13 bases remaining between them. The CDR3 coding sequence is TGCGCCAGCAGCCAGGGGCCCGATGGCGCCAACGTCCTGACTTTC. This sequence encodes CASSQGPDGANVLTF.

The CDR3 DNA sequence: TGTGCCAGCAGTAAAAGCAGGGACGGGAGGGCCTCCTACGAGCAGTACTTC. It codes for CASSKSRDGRASYEQYF. The chain has TRBV2 and TRBJ2-7, with 8 bases that match TRBD2. CDR1 and CDR2 from the germline V gene are SNHLY and FYNNEI. There are 17 residues in the CDR3. V lost 5 bases, J lost 0 bases, and 12 bases stayed unmatched. The full variable domain, its missing parts supplied by reference TRBV2 and TRBJ2-7, is EPEVTQTPSHQVTQMGQEVILRCVPISNHLYFYWYRQILGQKVEFLVSFYNNEISEKSEIFDDQFSVERPDGSNFTLKIRSTKLEDSAMYFCASSKSRDGRASYEQYFGPGTRLTVT.

The chain recombines TRBV6-1 with TRBJ1-5, with D unresolved. V shed 6 bases and J shed 9 bases, with 15 bases lying between them. Germline V gene data show CDR1 as MNHNS and CDR2 as SASEGT. The CDR3 length is 13 residues. The CDR3 sequence is CASRSGSDTPQHF. The CDR3 nucleotides read TGTGCCAGCAGGTCAGGATCGGATACGCCCCAGCATTTT.

The rearrangement uses TRBV5-4 and TRBJ2-5; 8 bases fit TRBD2. V was pared by 4 bases and J by 4 bases, with 6 bases of the junction left unmatched. Germline lookup yields CDR1 SGHNT and CDR2 YYREEE (reference sequence). The CDR3 loop spans 14 amino acids. In DNA form, the CDR3 reads TGTGCCAGCAGCCTTGGACTAGCAGGAGAGACCCAGTACTTC. Protein product: CASSLGLAGETQYF.

V gene TRBV7-9 combines with J gene TRBJ2-1, with TRBD1 matching 8 bases. V shed 4 bases and J 0 bases; nucleotides not matched to a gene: 11. The germline gives CDR1 SEHNR, CDR2 FQNEAQ (reference sequence). The CDR3 is 18 amino acids. Here the CDR3 DNA reads TGTGCCAGCAGCTGGTACAGGGGGTCCCGAAGCTCCTACAATGAGCAGTTCTTC. Protein sequence: CASSWYRGSRSSYNEQFF.

This sequence joins TRBV7-8 and TRBJ2-5; TRBD2 matches 7 bases. The V and J ends lost 4 bases and 7 bases, in that order; junction bases with no gene match: 12. CDR1 and CDR2 from the germline V gene are SGHVS and FQNEAQ. The CDR3 loop spans 15 amino acids. The CDR3 nucleotides are TGTGCCAGCAGCTCGTCTAGCGGCTACTCTAGGACCCAGTACTTC. Residues: CASSSSSGYSRTQYF.

This clone occurred once. The chain is built from TRBV9 and TRBJ1-3; TRBD1 matches 7 bases. Germline V gives CDR1 SGDLS, CDR2 YYNGEE. The CDR3 runs to 16 residues. V gave up 3 bases and J gave up 2 bases; unmatched junction bases: 8. CDR3 coding DNA: TGTGCCAGCAGCGCGGCGACAGGGCAAGCTGGAAACACCATATATTTT. Translating gives CASSAATGQAGNTIYF.

The genes are TRBV19 and TRBJ1-5; D is ambiguous. Germline loops: CDR1 LNHDA, CDR2 SQIVND (reference sequence). V dropped 5 bases and J dropped 1 base, with 12 bases sitting between them. The CDR3 runs 15 residues. CDR3 in DNA: TGTGCCAGTAGTTTCATACAGCTAAGCAATCAGCCCCAGCATTTT. Translating gives CASSFIQLSNQPQHF.

The rearrangement joins TRBV6-1 to TRBJ2-7; 9 bases align to TRBD1. The CDR3 runs to 14 residues. CDR1 is MNHNS, CDR2 SASEGT, per germline. J was trimmed by 2 bases and V by 6 bases; bases with no gene match: 5. As DNA, the CDR3 is TGTGCCAGCAGCCCCCGACAGGGGGCCTACGAGCAGTACTTC. Protein sequence: CASSPRQGAYEQYF.